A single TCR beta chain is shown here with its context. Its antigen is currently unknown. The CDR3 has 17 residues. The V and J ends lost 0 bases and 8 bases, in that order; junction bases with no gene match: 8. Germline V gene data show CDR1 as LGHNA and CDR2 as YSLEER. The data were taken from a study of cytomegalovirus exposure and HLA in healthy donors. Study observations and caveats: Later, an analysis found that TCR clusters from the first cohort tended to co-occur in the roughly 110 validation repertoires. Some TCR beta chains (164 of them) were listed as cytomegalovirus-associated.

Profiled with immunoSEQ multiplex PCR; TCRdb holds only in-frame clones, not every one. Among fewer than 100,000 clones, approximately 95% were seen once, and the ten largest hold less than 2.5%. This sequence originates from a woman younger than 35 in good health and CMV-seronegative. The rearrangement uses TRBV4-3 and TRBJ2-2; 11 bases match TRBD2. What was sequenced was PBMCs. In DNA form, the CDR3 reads TGCGCCAGCAGCCAAGATGGTAGACTAGCGGGGTTGGGGGAGCTGTTTTTT. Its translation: CASSQDGRLAGLGELFF.